This T cell receptor beta chain was profiled in a study of CD8 T cells in ankylosing spondylitis. Germline V gene lookup returns CDR1 LNHNV and CDR2 YYDKDF (reference sequence). This CDR3 spans 17 amino acids. Trimming cost V 1 base and J 4 bases; bases outside gene matches: 9. TCRdb redid the calling of the 5' RACE reads with MiXCR, one entry per CDR3 protein. The sample carries about 240,000 distinct CDR3 sequences, around 11% recorded once. This clonotype was detected many times. This TCR derives from a male donor with ankylosing spondylitis or in good health (not recorded which). The chain is built from TRBV15 and TRBJ2-5; TRBD2 agrees at 10 bases. Source material: blood, either unsorted or a sorted T cell fraction (not recorded which). In nucleotides, the CDR3 is TGTGCCACCAGCAGAGGACTAGCGGGTTCCCGCGGAGAGACCCAGTACTTC. This sequence encodes CATSRGLAGSRGETQYF.